These T cell receptor beta chains were read from a single sample in a study of early T cells in non-severe SARS-CoV-2 infection. Each CDR3 protein gets one entry after TCRdb re-called the 5' RACE reads with MiXCR. The repertoire holds some 57,000 distinct CDR3 sequences, with 4.5% to 7% as singletons. Specimen: whole blood. The receptors come from an adult who was a healthcare worker with PCR-confirmed SARS-CoV-2 infection or an uninfected control (not recorded which). CDR3s include the opening cysteine and the closing phenylalanine or tryptophan. The order of the fields is V gene, D gene, clone size, J gene, CDR3 protein, CDR3 DNA. D genes are given only for firm matches. Expanded clones are given a class, and other clones once, few, many or no size at all.

V: TRBV20-1
D: TRBD2
size: many
J: TRBJ2-1
CDR3: CSAIGTSGSSGFDEQFF
DNA: TGCAGTGCCATAGGGACTAGCGGGTCTTCGGGGTTCGATGAGCAGTTCTTC

V: TRBV3-1
D: NA
size: many
J: TRBJ2-3
CDR3: CASSLQPASGDTQYF
DNA: TGTGCCAGCAGCCTCCAGCCGGCGAGTGGAGATACGCAGTATTTT

V: TRBV25-1
D: NA
size: many
J: TRBJ2-7
CDR3: CASSVGVHAGPRVSYEQYF
DNA: TGTGCCAGCAGCGTCGGGGTTCACGCGGGGCCGAGGGTGTCCTACGAGCAGTACTTC

V: TRBV7-2
D: TRBD1
size: many
J: TRBJ2-3
CDR3: CASSPDRGRTDTQYF
DNA: TGTGCCAGCAGCCCCGACAGGGGACGCACAGATACGCAGTATTTT

V: TRBV20-1
D: NA
size: few
J: TRBJ2-1
CDR3: CSARDPGGLGYNEQFF
DNA: TGCAGTGCTAGAGATCCTGGGGGGCTGGGGTACAATGAGCAGTTCTTC

V: TRBV4-3
D: NA
size: many
J: TRBJ1-6
CDR3: CASRRHHFTGSDLGSPLHF
DNA: TGCGCCAGCAGGCGACACCATTTTACTGGCTCGGACCTAGGTTCACCCCTCCACTTT

V: TRBV7-2
D: NA
size: NA
J: TRBJ2-5
CDR3: CASSLGSDRRETQYF
DNA: TGTGCCAGCAGCTTAGGCTCCGACAGGAGGGAGACCCAGTACTTC

V: TRBV29-1
D: NA
size: NA
J: TRBJ2-4
CDR3: CSVDGRSNIQYF
DNA: TGCAGCGTTGATGGACGGAGTAACATTCAGTACTTC

V: TRBV7-8
D: NA
size: many
J: TRBJ1-2
CDR3: CASSFGAEDPSQGYTF
DNA: TGTGCCAGCTCCTTTGGCGCAGAGGACCCATCTCAGGGCTACACCTTC

V: TRBV20-1
D: TRBD1
size: NA
J: TRBJ2-7
CDR3: CSAQRQGLDDEQYF
DNA: TGCAGTGCGCAAAGACAGGGGCTGGACGACGAGCAGTACTTC

V: TRBV10-3
D: NA
size: many
J: TRBJ1-5
CDR3: CAIPIKGSNQPQHF
DNA: TGTGCCATCCCTATAAAAGGGAGCAATCAGCCCCAGCATTTT

V: TRBV20-1
D: NA
size: many
J: TRBJ2-7
CDR3: CSAPQDYEQYF
DNA: TGCAGTGCTCCTCAGGACTACGAGCAGTACTTC

V: TRBV20-1
D: TRBD2
size: many
J: TRBJ2-3
CDR3: CSAGALAGGPDTQYF
DNA: TGCAGTGCGGGGGCTCTAGCGGGAGGTCCAGATACGCAGTATTTT

V: TRBV7-8
D: NA
size: many
J: TRBJ1-5
CDR3: CASSSRLQSAQPQHF
DNA: TGTGCCAGCAGCTCCAGGTTACAGTCTGCTCAGCCCCAGCATTTT

V: TRBV7-2
D: NA
size: many
J: TRBJ2-3
CDR3: CASSLLRAPQYF
DNA: TGTGCCAGCAGCTTACTACGGGCACCGCAGTATTTT

V: TRBV6-6
D: NA
size: few
J: TRBJ1-5
CDR3: CASSWDWNQPQHF
DNA: TGTGCCAGCAGCTGGGACTGGAATCAGCCCCAGCATTTT

V: TRBV19
D: NA
size: few
J: TRBJ2-6
CDR3: CASSIQGPGANVLTF
DNA: TGTGCCAGTAGTATTCAGGGACCCGGGGCCAACGTCCTGACTTTC

V: TRBV11-2
D: TRBD2
size: many
J: TRBJ2-7
CDR3: CASSQSFQFLAGGQYPDEQYF
DNA: TGTGCCAGCAGCCAGTCTTTCCAATTCTTAGCGGGAGGGCAATACCCCGACGAGCAGTACTTC

V: TRBV13
D: NA
size: many
J: TRBJ1-2
CDR3: CASSLMSYGYTF
DNA: TGTGCCAGCAGCTTAATGAGCTATGGCTACACCTTC

V: TRBV5-1
D: NA
size: NA
J: TRBJ2-7
CDR3: CASSLLGQSYEQYF
DNA: TGCGCCAGCAGCCTGCTGGGGCAATCCTACGAGCAGTACTTC

V: TRBV9
D: TRBD2
size: many
J: TRBJ2-1
CDR3: CASSVVTSGRGEQFF
DNA: TGTGCCAGCAGCGTAGTTACTAGCGGGAGAGGTGAGCAGTTCTTC

V: TRBV6-5
D: NA
size: NA
J: TRBJ1-4
CDR3: CASSRTAYNEKLFF
DNA: TGTGCCAGCAGCCGGACAGCCTATAATGAAAAACTGTTTTTT

V: TRBV7-2
D: NA
size: NA
J: TRBJ2-3
CDR3: CASSSRAADTQYF
DNA: TGTGCCAGCAGCTCCAGGGCCGCAGATACGCAGTATTTT

V: TRBV6-1
D: NA
size: many
J: TRBJ1-6
CDR3: CASSEVGHRSPLHF
DNA: TGTGCCAGCAGTGAGGTGGGACACCGCTCACCCCTCCACTTT

V: TRBV5-1
D: NA
size: many
J: TRBJ2-2
CDR3: CASSVGRGPNTGELFF
DNA: TGCGCCAGCAGCGTGGGGCGAGGGCCGAACACCGGGGAGCTGTTTTTT

V: TRBV5-1
D: NA
size: many
J: TRBJ2-1
CDR3: CASSPDTGNEQFF
DNA: TGCGCCAGCAGCCCGGACACGGGCAATGAGCAGTTCTTC

V: TRBV2
D: NA
size: many
J: TRBJ2-1
CDR3: CASSEAGRSYNEQFF
DNA: TGTGCCAGCAGTGAAGCAGGGAGGTCCTACAATGAGCAGTTCTTC